A selection of T cell receptor beta chains follows, all from one sample in a study of shared clonotypes between healthy human individuals. Produced via immunoSEQ multiplex PCR; TCRdb's table is partial and in-frame only. The data contain more than 2 million clones, roughly 96% of them seen just once; the ten biggest clones take up approximately 0.13%. Source material: naive CD4+ T cells sorted from blood. These receptors all come from a man aged 18 to 30 in good health. Both conserved end residues are part of each CDR3.

V gene	J gene	CDR3 length	CDR3 protein
TRBV10-3	TRBJ2-3	14	CAISTGTSGDTQYF
TRBV30	TRBJ1-3	14	CAWSGGGAGNTIYF
TRBV4-3	TRBJ1-2	14	CASSQGRAGYGYTF
TRBV19	TRBJ2-1	17	CASGPGGAGSSYNEQFF
TRBV5-1	TRBJ1-1	13	CASSLEEHTEAFF
TRBV7-9	TRBJ1-2	14	CASRSDGTGEGYTF
TRBV11-3	TRBJ2-7	15	CASSLGPDGSYEQYF
TRBV7-9	TRBJ2-5	14	CASRLGYIQETQYF
TRBV5-1	TRBJ1-1	14	CASSLDLINTEAFF
TRBV28	TRBJ2-2	16	CASSYPTLTRPGELFF
TRBV10-2	TRBJ1-5	14	CASSLSGGGQPQHF
TRBV11-3	TRBJ2-7	14	CASSQGTGSGEQYF
TRBV5-1	TRBJ2-3	13	CASSLDSTDTQYF